The 17 T cell receptor beta chains below all came from one sample that was sequenced in a study of T cell changes during pregnancy in multiple sclerosis (dated by TCRdb to the late 2010s). Libraries came from the immunoSEQ multiplex PCR assay. TCRdb obtained this table from immuneACCESS and retained in-frame rearrangements with V and J assigned. These tables miss some clones; where compared with another copy, unresolved V genes account for less than half of the shortfall, and the remainder is unexplained. Within this sample are 70,000 to 90,000 clones, with approximately 91% of them counted one time only. The top ten clones comprise about 3.8% of the sample. The specimen was PBMCs, collected in the first trimester of pregnancy. These receptors all come from a female donor in good health, serving as a control in a pregnancy study. Some clones in this sample may be carry-over from other donors' samples.

The chain couples TRBV5-1 to TRBJ2-1, with TRBD2 as a possible D gene (6 bases). V lost 4 bases and J 1 base, leaving 12 bases between the germline ends. CDR1 is SGHRS and CDR2 is YFSETQ in the germline V gene. The CDR3 has 15 residues. The CDR3 DNA reads TGCGCCAGCAGCGACCCGGGACTTTCCTACAATGAGCAGTTCTTC. Its protein product is CASSDPGLSYNEQFF.

The chain has TRBV7-2 and TRBJ2-7, with 10 bases lining up with TRBD2. There are 15 residues in the CDR3. From germline, CDR1 is SGHTA and CDR2 FQGNSA. V shed 5 bases, J shed 3 bases, and the junction held 7 bases outside the gene matches. The CDR3 nucleotides are TGTGCCAGCAGCCCCGGGGCTAGCGGGAGCTACGAGCAGTACTTC. It translates to CASSPGASGSYEQYF.

This rearrangement joins TRBV7-9 to TRBJ2-1, with 14 bases lining up with TRBD2. Germline V CDR1 and CDR2: SEHNR, FQNEAQ (reference sequence). The CDR3 loop spans 13 amino acids. CDR3 sequence: CGLAGGPIHEQFF. In DNA, the CDR3 is TGTGGACTAGCGGGAGGGCCTATACATGAGCAGTTCTTC.

This chain connects TRBV4-1 to TRBJ1-5; TRBD1 is a possible D gene (5 bases). Looked up from germline, CDR1 is MGHRA and CDR2 is YSYEKL. V gave up 3 bases and J gave up 2 bases, with 11 bases separating them. CDR3 length: 15 amino acids. CDR3 sequence reads: CASSQLRGGNQPQHF. Here the CDR3 DNA reads TGCGCCAGCAGCCAGCTCCGGGGGGGCAATCAGCCCCAGCATTTT.

This clone was seen repeatedly, ten times or more. This chain uses TRBV9 with TRBJ1-3, with D perhaps TRBD1 (5 bases). Trimming stripped 3 bases from V and 0 bases from J, with 16 bases between. The CDR3 covers 17 residues. CDR1 SGDLS and CDR2 YYNGEE come from the germline V gene. The CDR3 spells CASSAFEQVFSGNTIYF. CDR3 in DNA: TGTGCCAGCAGCGCCTTCGAACAGGTTTTCTCTGGAAACACCATATATTTT.

The chain uses TRBV4-1 and TRBJ2-1; possibly TRBD2 for D (7 bases). Trimming shortened V by 3 bases and J by 0 bases, and 12 bases separated the two germline ends. CDR3 size: 16 residues. Germline CDR1 is MGHRA and CDR2 is YSYEKL. CDR3 sequence (DNA): TGCGCCAGCAGCCAGGGGGGGGCCAGCTCCTACAATGAGCAGTTCTTC. Amino acid sequence: CASSQGGASSYNEQFF.

The chain uses TRBV9 and TRBJ2-5; TRBD2 aligns across 11 bases. After removal of 0 bases from V and 2 bases from J, the junction contained 6 bases not matched to a gene. This CDR3 is 17 amino acids long. Germline CDR1 and CDR2: SGDLS and YYNGEE. CDR3 sequence reads: CASSVAPGTSGQETQYF. The CDR3 DNA reads as TGTGCCAGCAGCGTAGCCCCCGGGACTAGCGGACAAGAGACCCAGTACTTC.

The chain couples TRBV27 to TRBJ2-7; D is undetermined. The CDR3 has 15 amino acids. The germline V and J ends were trimmed by 2 bases and 0 bases, with 11 bases remaining between them. Germline-derived CDR1 and CDR2 are MNHEY and SMNVEV (reference sequence). The CDR3 nucleotides read TGTGCCAGCAGTTTAGTAGCCCGTAGCTCCTACGAGCAGTACTTC. This codes for CASSLVARSSYEQYF.

The V call is TRBV29-1, the J call TRBJ2-1; 11 bases agree with TRBD2. Trimming cost V 6 bases and J 10 bases; bases outside gene matches: 8. The CDR3 extends over 13 amino acids. Germline V gene lookup returns CDR1 SQVTM and CDR2 ANQGSEA. The CDR3 sequence is CSVSSGLAGEQFF. CDR3 nucleotides: TGCAGCGTATCCTCAGGACTAGCGGGCGAGCAGTTCTTC.

The sample holds a few counts of this clone. The CDR3 is CASSQGGLAGELFF. CDR3 in DNA: TGCGCCAGCAGCCAAGGAGGACTAGCCGGGGAGCTGTTTTTT. This chain uses TRBV4-1 with TRBJ2-2; 7 bases line up with TRBD2. The V gene end was trimmed by 1 base and the J gene end by 6 bases; junction bases not matched to a gene: 2. The CDR3 covers 14 residues. In germline, CDR1 is MGHRA, CDR2 YSYEKL.

CDR3 nucleotide sequence: TGTGCCAGCAGCTTAGTAACAGAGGGCTACACCTTC. Translation gives CASSLVTEGYTF. The V call is TRBV7-2, the J call TRBJ1-2; no definite D call. This CDR3 comprises 12 residues. CDR1 and CDR2 (germline): SGHTA, FQGNSA. Deletions cut 1 base from V and 8 bases from J, with 8 bases between.

The chain joins TRBV5-6 to TRBJ2-7; D gene unclear. V was shortened by 7 bases and J by 0 bases, with 11 bases between the two germline ends. The CDR3 runs 13 residues. Per germline, CDR1 SGHDT and CDR2 YYEEEE. CDR3 sequence: CASCLGVSYEQYF. CDR3 in DNA: TGTGCCAGCTGTTTAGGAGTCTCCTACGAGCAGTACTTC.

V and J are TRBV7-9 and TRBJ2-1; 11 bases are shared with TRBD2. The CDR3 has 14 residues. The trim removed 4 bases at V and 8 bases at J, leaving 4 bases unmatched. The V gene's germline CDR1 is SEHNR and CDR2 FQNEAQ (reference sequence). In DNA form, the CDR3 reads TGTGCCAGCAGCTCCGGGACTAGCGGTTATGAGCAGTTCTTC. Encoded protein: CASSSGTSGYEQFF.

CDR3 protein: CASTRLAGGPGELFF. The CDR3 DNA reads TGTGCCAGCACCAGACTAGCGGGAGGGCCCGGGGAGCTGTTTTTT. The chain recombines TRBV6-4 with TRBJ2-2; 14 nucleotides align to TRBD2. Unmatched junction bases numbered 4, after V lost 7 bases and J lost 6 bases. Germline values: CDR1 MRHNA, CDR2 SNTAGT. CDR3 length: 15 amino acids.

The CDR3 DNA is TGTGCCAGCAGCCCACGCTCGGAGGAGACCCAGTACTTC. It translates to CASSPRSEETQYF. The rearrangement links TRBV9 to TRBJ2-5; D is ambiguous. The CDR3 is 13 residues long. The ends were cut back, 4 bases at V and 5 bases at J, with 12 bases in the middle. Germline lookup yields CDR1 SGDLS and CDR2 YYNGEE.

This clone appeared a single time. V and J are TRBV5-1 and TRBJ2-3, with 10 bases fitting TRBD2. Germline CDR1 SGHRS, CDR2 YFSETQ. Trimming cost V 3 bases and J 3 bases; bases outside gene matches: 16. The CDR3 extends over 19 amino acids. The CDR3 DNA reads as TGCGCCAGCAGCTGGGGGTTGATAGCGGGGGGAATTGGGACAGATACGCAGTATTTT. Protein product: CASSWGLIAGGIGTDTQYF.

This chain joins TRBV5-1 and TRBJ2-7; 8 positions agree with TRBD1. V was clipped by 0 bases and J by 7 bases; unmatched bases: 6. Per the germline V gene, CDR1 is SGHRS and CDR2 is YFSETQ. This CDR3 region has 14 residues. As DNA, the CDR3 is TGCGCCAGCAGCTTGGCGCAGGGGGCCTTAGAGCAGTACTTC. It specifies CASSLAQGALEQYF.